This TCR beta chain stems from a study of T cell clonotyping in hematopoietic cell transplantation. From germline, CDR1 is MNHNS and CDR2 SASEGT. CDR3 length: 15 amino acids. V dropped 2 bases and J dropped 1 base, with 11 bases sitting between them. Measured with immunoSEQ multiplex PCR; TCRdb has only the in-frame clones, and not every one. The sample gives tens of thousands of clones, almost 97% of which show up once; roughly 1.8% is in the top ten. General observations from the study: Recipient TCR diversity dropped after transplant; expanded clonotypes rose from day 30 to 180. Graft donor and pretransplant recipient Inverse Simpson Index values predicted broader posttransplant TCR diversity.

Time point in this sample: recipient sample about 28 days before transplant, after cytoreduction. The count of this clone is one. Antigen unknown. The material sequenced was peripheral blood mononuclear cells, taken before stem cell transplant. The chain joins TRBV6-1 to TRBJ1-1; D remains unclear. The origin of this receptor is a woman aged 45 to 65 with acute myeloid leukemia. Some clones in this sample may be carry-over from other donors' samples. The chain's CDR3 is CASSEIPRPNTEAFF. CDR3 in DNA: TGTGCCAGCAGTGAAATCCCCCGCCCGAACACTGAAGCTTTCTTT.